Below are 28 T cell receptor beta chains sequenced from a single sample in a study of brain T cells in children with intractable seizures. The repertoire was sequenced with immunoSEQ multiplex PCR; TCRdb's copy has only in-frame clones and lacks some. The data show around 100,000 clones, with approximately 94% seen just once and around 4% held by the top ten. The sample was peripheral blood, taken at surgery. All receptors derive from a boy younger than two with hemimegalencephaly and intractable seizures.

The V and J genes are TRBV7-9 and TRBJ1-2; no reliable D call. V was pared by 1 base and J by 7 bases, with 4 bases between. Germline values: CDR1 SEHNR, CDR2 FQNEAQ (reference sequence). The length of the CDR3 is 11 residues. CDR3 sequence (DNA): TGTGCCAGCAGCTTAGGGGGTGGCTACACCTTC. Its translation is CASSLGGGYTF.

V and J are TRBV6-1 and TRBJ2-2, with 11 bases fitting TRBD1. This CDR3 has 18 residues. From germline, CDR1 is MNHNS and CDR2 SASEGT. V lost 0 bases to trimming and J lost 7 bases; unmatched junction nucleotides: 10. CDR3 coding DNA: TGTGCCAGCAGTGAAGCGCTTCGGACAGGGGGCGGACACGGGGAGCTGTTTTTT. It yields the protein CASSEALRTGGGHGELFF.

The rearrangement uses TRBV5-4 and TRBJ2-5; D perhaps matches TRBD2 (6 bases). The germline CDR1 and CDR2 sequences are SGHNT and YYREEE (reference sequence). The V end lost 4 bases, the J end lost 0 bases, and 10 bases lay between the germline ends. This CDR3 region has 14 residues. The CDR3 reads CASSRGEDQETQYF. CDR3 nucleotides: TGTGCCAGCAGCCGAGGGGAGGACCAAGAGACCCAGTACTTC.

This chain connects TRBV28 to TRBJ2-7; TRBD2 matches at 10 bases. The germline gives CDR1 MDHEN, CDR2 SYDVKM. The CDR3 is made up of 17 amino acids. V trimming: 1 base; J trimming: 5 bases; junction bases outside the gene matches: 11. The chain's CDR3 is CASSLYSPSGSMNEQYF. In nucleotides, the CDR3 is TGTGCCAGCAGTTTATACTCCCCTAGCGGGAGTATGAACGAGCAGTACTTC.

The rearrangement joins TRBV18 to TRBJ1-2; a weak D match, TRBD1 (6 bases). Trimming left V 2 bases short and J 2 bases short, with 9 bases between. The CDR3 runs to 14 residues. Germline CDR1 KGHSH, CDR2 LQKENI. The CDR3: CASSPNTGNYGYTF. The CDR3 coding sequence is TGTGCCAGCTCACCAAATACAGGGAACTATGGCTACACCTTC.

The chain links TRBV7-8 to TRBJ2-3; D remains ambiguous. CDR1 SGHVS and CDR2 FQNEAQ come from the germline V gene. The CDR3 loop spans 14 amino acids. Trimming stripped 2 bases from V and 4 bases from J, with 10 bases between. CDR3 sequence (DNA): TGTGCCAGCAGCTTATCCGGACGGGCAGATACGCAGTATTTT. Translating gives CASSLSGRADTQYF.

V and J are TRBV24-1 and TRBJ2-1; 9 nucleotides agree with TRBD2. The V and J ends lost 3 bases and 3 bases, in that order; junction bases with no gene match: 5. This CDR3 spans 16 amino acids. The V gene's germline CDR1 is KGHDR and CDR2 SFDVKD. CDR3 in amino acids: CATSDPLAGNYNEQFF. As DNA, the CDR3 is TGTGCCACCAGTGATCCTCTAGCGGGGAACTACAATGAGCAGTTCTTC.

CDR3 region: CASSILGSLNTEAFF. Written as DNA, the CDR3 is TGTGCCAGTAGTATTCTGGGCTCATTGAACACTGAAGCTTTCTTT. The J gene is TRBJ1-1, the V gene TRBV19; D is unclear. Germline loops: CDR1 LNHDA, CDR2 SQIVND (reference sequence). The CDR3 contains 15 residues. V shed 3 bases and J shed 0 bases, with 11 bases lying between them.

The rearrangement links TRBV3-1 (or the pseudogene TRBV3-2) to TRBJ2-3, with TRBD2 identical over 12 bases. The CDR3 length is 18 residues. Losses at the gene ends were 4 bases for V and 6 bases for J; bases not matched to a gene: 14. Germline CDR1 LGHDT, CDR2 YNNKEL (reference sequence). This CDR3 reads CASSPKGLAGGRGDTQYF. CDR3 coding DNA: TGTGCCAGCAGCCCGAAAGGCCTAGCGGGAGGGCGGGGGGATACGCAGTATTTT.

The V and J genes are TRBV27 and TRBJ1-2; the D gene is possibly TRBD1 (6 bases). V was clipped by 5 bases and J by 5 bases, with 21 bases between them. The germline gives CDR1 MNHEY, CDR2 SMNVEV (reference sequence). The CDR3 contains 16 residues. CDR3 sequence: CASSRSGGGWTYGYTF. CDR3 nucleotides: TGTGCCAGCAGTCGCAGTGGGGGGGGCTGGACATATGGCTACACCTTC.

The chain employs TRBV5-6 and TRBJ1-2, with unresolved D. The CDR3 extends over 13 amino acids. Trimming shortened V by 1 base and J by 2 bases, and 6 bases separated the two germline ends. Per germline, CDR1 SGHDT and CDR2 YYEEEE. The CDR3 DNA sequence: TGTGCCAGCAGCTTGCTCCTAAACTATGGCTACACCTTC. Its translation: CASSLLLNYGYTF. Supplemented by reference TRBV5-6 and TRBJ1-2, the full variable domain reads DAGVTQSPTHLIKTRGQQVTLRCSPKSGHDTVSWYQQALGQGPQFIFQYYEEEERQRGNFPDRFSGHQFPNYSSELNVNALLLGDSALYLCASSLLLNYGYTFGSGTRLTVV.

The CDR3 DNA follows: TGCGCCAGCAGCACCGGTAGCCAAGAGACCCAGTACTTC. Translated: CASSTGSQETQYF. This chain uses TRBV5-1 with TRBJ2-5, with unresolved D. In germline, CDR1 is SGHRS, CDR2 YFSETQ. V was pared by 4 bases and J by 1 base, with 8 bases between. The CDR3 consists of 13 residues.

V usage is TRBV7-8 and J usage is TRBJ2-7; possible D gene TRBD1, 7 bases. The CDR3 extends over 15 amino acids. Germline CDR1 is SGHVS and CDR2 is FQNEAQ. The V end was cut by 5 bases, the J end by 3 bases, with 17 bases between. CDR3 region: CASSRRSGGRYEQYF. CDR3 nucleotide sequence: TGTGCCAGCAGCCGTCGGTCAGGGGGGCGCTACGAGCAGTACTTC.

The chain joins TRBV28 to TRBJ1-3; D is undetermined. Germline assignment: CDR1 MDHEN and CDR2 SYDVKM. The CDR3 contains 14 residues. The V end lost 3 bases, the J end lost 0 bases, and 6 bases lay between the germline ends. CDR3 region: CASSFQSSGNTIYF. CDR3 in DNA: TGTGCCAGCAGTTTCCAGAGCTCTGGAAACACCATATATTTT.

This chain links TRBV9 with TRBJ2-1; 8 bases are shared with TRBD2. J lost 0 bases, V lost 0 bases, and 5 bases had no gene match. This CDR3 is 17 amino acids long. Germline V gene lookup returns CDR1 SGDLS and CDR2 YYNGEE. The CDR3 sequence: CASSVDPGTSSYNEQFF. CDR3 coding DNA: TGTGCCAGCAGCGTAGACCCCGGGACTAGCTCCTACAATGAGCAGTTCTTC.

V and J are TRBV5-8 and TRBJ1-2, with unresolved D. V was cut by 3 bases and J by 4 bases, with 13 bases left in between. Looked up from germline, CDR1 is SGHTS and CDR2 is YDEGEE. The CDR3 spans 14 residues. The CDR3 bases are TGTGCCAGCAGCTCTTTATTTCCGGCCTATGGCTACACCTTC. It translates to CASSSLFPAYGYTF.

The chain employs TRBV5-1 and TRBJ2-1; 13 bases agree with TRBD2. J was trimmed by 6 bases and V by 0 bases; bases with no gene match: 0. CDR1 SGHRS and CDR2 YFSETQ come from the germline V gene. The CDR3 has 15 residues. For the CDR3, the DNA is TGCGCCAGCAGCTTGGGACTAGCGGGAGGCAATGAGCAGTTCTTC. It translates to CASSLGLAGGNEQFF.

The DNA of the CDR3 is TGTGCCAGCAGCCCCACGGACAGGGGGCTGAACAATGAGCAGTTCTTC. Encoded protein: CASSPTDRGLNNEQFF. The chain is built from TRBV3-1 (or the pseudogene TRBV3-2) and TRBJ2-1; TRBD1 matches at 11 bases. CDR1 is LGHDT and CDR2 is YNNKEL in the germline V gene (reference sequence). V lost 4 bases, J lost 5 bases, and 7 bases stayed unmatched. This CDR3 is built from 16 residues.

The chain joins TRBV29-1 to TRBJ1-1; D is ambiguous. V dropped 5 bases and J dropped 9 bases, with 16 bases sitting between them. The CDR3 runs 12 residues. Germline V lookup: CDR1 SQVTM, CDR2 ANQGSEA. The CDR3 bases are TGCAGCGTTCGCTCCCATGCCCTGAAAGCTTTCTTT. Its protein is CSVRSHALKAFF.

This clone came up once. This chain links TRBV19 with TRBJ2-7, with D tentatively TRBD2 (6 bases). The V end lost 5 bases, the J end lost 6 bases, and 14 bases lay between the germline ends. The CDR3 is made up of 13 amino acids. Germline values: CDR1 LNHDA, CDR2 SQIVND (reference sequence). The CDR3 sequence: CASSGTSEGEQYF. DNA for the CDR3: TGTGCCAGTAGTGGGACTTCAGAAGGCGAGCAGTACTTC.

The genes are TRBV5-6 and TRBJ1-5; tentatively, D is TRBD1 (6 bases). Trimming took off 1 base at V and 2 bases at J, with 10 bases between the two ends. This CDR3 has 15 amino acids. From germline, CDR1 is SGHDT and CDR2 YYEEEE. DNA of the CDR3: TGTGCCAGCAGCTTGAATTCAGGGGGCAATCAGCCCCAGCATTTT. Its translation: CASSLNSGGNQPQHF.

V is TRBV9 and J is TRBJ1-6, with 7 bases lining up with TRBD1. The junction had 10 bases not matched to a gene; V was cut back by 2 bases and J by 8 bases. This CDR3 spans 16 amino acids. The V gene's germline CDR1 is SGDLS and CDR2 YYNGEE. The CDR3 DNA reads TGTGCCAGCAGCGTCATGGGAGGGGGCGCACATTCACCCCTCCACTTT. Its protein product is CASSVMGGGAHSPLHF. The full variable domain, with the rest looked up from reference TRBV9 and TRBJ1-6, is DSGVTQTPKHLITATGQRVTLRCSPRSGDLSVYWYQQSLDQGLQFLIQYYNGEERAKGNILERFSAQQFPDLHSELNLSSLELGDSALYFCASSVMGGGAHSPLHFGNGTRLTVT.

The chain recombines TRBV19 with TRBJ2-1, with 12 bases matching TRBD2. The V gene's germline CDR1 is LNHDA and CDR2 SQIVND (reference sequence). CDR3 length equals 15 residues. Trimming removed 4 bases from V and 9 bases from J; junction bases left unmatched: 7. CDR3 nucleotides: TGTGCCAGTAGTACCCTAGCGGGAGGGCCGAGTGAGCAGTTCTTC. It encodes CASSTLAGGPSEQFF.

The chain has TRBV7-9 and TRBJ2-7, with a possible D match to TRBD2 (5 bases). CDR3 length: 15 amino acids. Germline lookup yields CDR1 SEHNR and CDR2 FQNEAQ (reference sequence). Trimming pared 4 bases from V and 3 bases from J, leaving 16 bases between. This CDR3 is CASSSWTLPVYEQYF. CDR3 DNA: TGTGCCAGCAGCTCTTGGACTTTACCCGTCTACGAGCAGTACTTC. The full variable domain, rest sourced from reference TRBV7-9 and TRBJ2-7, is DTGVSQNPRHKITKRGQNVTFRCDPISEHNRLYWYRQTLGQGPEFLTYFQNEAQLEKSRLLSDRFSAERPKGSFSTLEIQRTEQGDSAMYLCASSSWTLPVYEQYFGPGTRLTVT.

The V and J genes are TRBV5-1 and TRBJ1-2; 10 bases agree with TRBD1. The CDR3 is 15 residues long. Germline-derived CDR1 and CDR2 are SGHRS and YFSETQ. With 0 bases clipped from V and 9 bases from J, the junction kept 8 bases outside the gene matches. CDR3 region: CASSLGDRGRTSYTF. The CDR3 DNA is TGCGCCAGCAGCTTGGGGGACAGGGGCCGTACCAGCTACACCTTC.

The chain carries TRBV19 and TRBJ1-1; D is perhaps TRBD1 (5 bases). The CDR3 is 13 residues long. Germline assignment: CDR1 LNHDA and CDR2 SQIVND (reference sequence). Trimming took off 6 bases at V and 1 base at J, with 9 bases between the two ends. The CDR3 sequence: CASRRDWNTEAFF. CDR3 DNA sequence: TGTGCCAGTAGACGGGACTGGAACACTGAAGCTTTCTTT.

V usage is TRBV10-3 and J usage is TRBJ2-7; D uncertain. With 6 bases removed from V and 0 bases from J, the gap between germline ends came to 6 bases. Germline CDR1 is ENHRY and CDR2 is SYGVKD. This CDR3 has 12 amino acids. As DNA, the CDR3 is TGTGCCATCAGAGGTTCCTCCTACGAGCAGTACTTC. The encoded protein is CAIRGSSYEQYF.

This chain joins TRBV28 and TRBJ2-4; tentative D call: TRBD1 (7 bases). V was cut by 3 bases and J by 3 bases, with 12 bases left in between. CDR1 and CDR2 (germline): MDHEN, SYDVKM. The CDR3 sequence is 15 residues long. The CDR3, as DNA: TGTGCCAGCAGTTTCTTCAGGGGGGTCAAAAACATTCAGTACTTC. The encoded protein is CASSFFRGVKNIQYF.